The rows below give T cell receptor beta chains drawn from one sample of a study of preoperative IRX-2 immunotherapy in early breast cancer. Clones were read by immunoSEQ multiplex PCR, and TCRdb kept only the in-frame ones, dropping some. The sample has about 98,000 clones, 75% to 90% seen once; the top ten hold roughly 2%. Specimen: tumor tissue, collected after IRX-2 immunotherapy. The receptors shown here come from a human donor with breast cancer. CDR3s include the opening cysteine and the closing phenylalanine or tryptophan. A D gene is named only where the DNA matches it firmly. The size entry is marked missing in some rows and otherwise reads once, few, many or a size class.

clone_size j_call v_call d_call cdr3_nt cdr3_aa
. TRBJ2-3 TRBV28 . TGTGCCAGCAGGGACAGTAGTACAGATACGCAGTATTTT CASRDSSTDTQYF
. TRBJ2-7 TRBV5-1 . TGCGCCAGCAAGACGTCCCCGGACAGTTCTGCCTACGAGCAGTACTTC CASKTSPDSSAYEQYF
. TRBJ1-6 TRBV6-8 . TGTGCCAGCAGTGACCAGGGGAGCTCCTATAATTCACCCCTCCACTTT CASSDQGSSYNSPLHF
. TRBJ2-7 TRBV5-1 . TGCGCCAGCAGCTTGTCCGGGGGCTGGGACTACGAGCAGTACTTC CASSLSGGWDYEQYF
. TRBJ2-2 TRBV11-3 TRBD2 TGTGCCAGCAGGACTAGCGGTAACACCGGGGAGCTGTTTTTT CASRTSGNTGELFF
few TRBJ1-1 TRBV6-8 TRBD1 TGTGCCAGCAGTTACGCAATGACAGGGTCGGAAGCTTTCTTT CASSYAMTGSEAFF
. TRBJ2-6 TRBV19 . TGTGCCAGTAGCTATGTGGGAGGCTCTGGGGCCAACGTCCTGACTTTC CASSYVGGSGANVLTF
. TRBJ1-4 TRBV6-8 . TGTGCCAGCAGCCCCAGCCACGGGGAGGAAAAACTGTTTTTT CASSPSHGEEKLFF
. TRBJ1-1 TRBV18 . TGTGCCAGCTCACCGGCCGCGACTGAAGCTTTCTTT CASSPAATEAFF
few TRBJ2-3 TRBV15 TRBD1 TGTGCCACCAGCAGTGGACAGGCCACAGATACGCAGTATTTT CATSSGQATDTQYF
. TRBJ1-1 TRBV6-8 . TGTGCCGCCTGCCGAGGGGGGCTCACTGAAGCTTTCTTT CAACRGGLTEAFF
. TRBJ2-7 TRBV5-1 TRBD1 TGCGCCAGCACCCAGACAGGGGGCGCATACGAGCAGTACTTC CASTQTGGAYEQYF
. TRBJ2-7 TRBV6-8 . TGTGCCAGCAGACCAGGGACCGGCTACGAGCAGTACTTC CASRPGTGYEQYF
once TRBJ1-1 TRBV18 . TGTGCCAGCTCACGGGGGCCAGCGGATATGAACACTGAAGCTTTCTTT CASSRGPADMNTEAFF
. TRBJ1-4 TRBV28 TRBD1 TGTGCCAGCAGTCGGGGACAGGTTTTACGGGGTGAAAAACTGTTTTTT CASSRGQVLRGEKLFF
. TRBJ1-1 TRBV7-5 . TGTGCCAGCAACCCTGGGGCAGGGGCTGTCGGGTCCACTGAAGCTTTCTTT CASNPGAGAVGSTEAFF
. TRBJ2-3 TRBV11-3 . TGTGCCAGCAGCCCCCTTCAGGGCCCTAGCACAGATACGCAGTATTTT CASSPLQGPSTDTQYF
. TRBJ2-2 TRBV28 TRBD2 TGTGCCAGCAGCCCTAGCGGGAAGGACACCGGGGAGCTGTTTTTT CASSPSGKDTGELFF
. TRBJ2-7 TRBV12-5 . TGTGCTAGTGGTTCAGGGAGCTCCTACGAGCAGTACTTC CASGSGSSYEQYF
few TRBJ2-1 TRBV7-7 . TGTGCCAGCAGCTCGGAAGTAGGAGGGGGTCCCACTGAGCAGTTCTTC CASSSEVGGGPTEQFF
. TRBJ1-1 TRBV14 . TGTGCCAGCAGCCCTGGGAGTGGACTGAACACTGAAGCTTTCTTT CASSPGSGLNTEAFF
. TRBJ2-1 TRBV5-1 TRBD2 TGCGCCAGCAGCTTGACCGGGACTAGCGGGAGTTTACAGTTCTTC CASSLTGTSGSLQFF
. TRBJ2-5 TRBV18 . TGTGCCAGCTCACCCCTGGGAGAGACCCAGTACTTC CASSPLGETQYF
once TRBJ1-3 TRBV29-1 . TGCAGCGTTGTTCCCGCCTCCTCTGGAAACACCATATATTTT CSVVPASSGNTIYF
once TRBJ2-3 TRBV28 TRBD1 TGTGCCAGCCATACAGGGGGCGCGTACGCAGATACGCAGTATTTT CASHTGGAYADTQYF
. TRBJ2-7 TRBV29-1 . TGCAGCGTAAGCTATGCCCGATCGAACTCCTACGAGCAGTACTTC CSVSYARSNSYEQYF
once TRBJ1-1 TRBV18 . TGTGCCAGCTCACCACGTATGAACACTGAAGCTTTCTTT CASSPRMNTEAFF
. TRBJ2-1 TRBV7-1 . TGTGCCAGCAGCTTAAGCCGGGCTTCGGGGTACAATGAGCAGTTCTTC CASSLSRASGYNEQFF
. TRBJ2-2 TRBV28 . TGTGCCAGCAGCCTTGGTTCCCCACGAGTCGGGGAGCTGTTTTTT CASSLGSPRVGELFF
. TRBJ2-5 TRBV5-1 . TGCGCCAGCAGCTCAGGGACCCAGCAAGAGACCCAGTACTTC CASSSGTQQETQYF
. TRBJ2-1 TRBV19 . TGTGCCAGTAACAATATACAAGGGAACTACAATGAGCAGTTCTTC CASNNIQGNYNEQFF
. TRBJ2-7 TRBV6-8 . TGTGCCAGCAGTTACGTTGGACAGACCGACACGTACTTC CASSYVGQTDTYF
. TRBJ1-1 TRBV6-4 . TGTGCCAGCAGTACATGGGGAAACAGTAACACTGAAGCTTTCTTT CASSTWGNSNTEAFF
. TRBJ2-1 TRBV29-1 . TGCAGCGTTGTGAGAGCCGTAGCGGCCTCCTACAATGAGCAGTTCTTC CSVVRAVAASYNEQFF
. TRBJ1-1 TRBV28 TRBD1 TGTGCCAGCAGTTCCCAGGGGGGCCGCAGTGAAGCTTTCTTT CASSSQGGRSEAFF
. TRBJ2-2 TRBV19 . TGTGCCAGTAGTCCAGGAGGGCCGGTGGTGACCGGGGAGCTGTTTTTT CASSPGGPVVTGELFF
. TRBJ2-7 TRBV18 TRBD1 TGTGCCAGCTCTCACAGGGGACAGGGACCGTACGAGCAGTACTTC CASSHRGQGPYEQYF
once TRBJ2-7 TRBV5-1 . TGCGCCAGCAGCTTGGGAGACAGGAGCTCCTACGAGCAGTACTTC CASSLGDRSSYEQYF
. TRBJ2-1 TRBV7-1 TRBD2 TGTGCCAGCAGCTTAGTTACGGGGGGTGAGCAGTTCTTC CASSLVTGGEQFF
. TRBJ1-5 TRBV5-1 . TGCGCCAGCAGCTTGGAGGGGAGATGGGATCAGCCCCAGCATTTT CASSLEGRWDQPQHF